The source of this T cell receptor (beta chain) is a study of control samples from healthy donors and cancer patients (TCRdb year 2020). Library preparation used the immunoSEQ multiplex PCR assay. This immuneACCESS table, as held by TCRdb, lists in-frame sequences with V and J called but not all clones. Of the missing ones, under half trace to an unresolved V gene in checked studies; the others have no known cause. The sample table records approximately 27,000 clones; 70% to 90% of these occur just once. Of the sample, 6.5% to 8.5% falls within the top ten clones. CDR1 LNHNV and CDR2 YYDKDF are derived from the germline V gene (reference sequence). The junction carries 16 bases between V and J, which are trimmed by 5 bases and 8 bases respectively. The cysteine opens and the phenylalanine closes a CDR3 of 14 amino acids. The CDR3 DNA has 42 bases and is translated from base 1. Turning to this clone: It has no known antigen specificity. The input lacks base qualities; no much larger clone sits a single base away.

This clonotype was sampled from a woman aged 60-75 years with head and neck cancer. Sequencing was performed on PBMCs. This receptor chain uses TRBV15 and TRBJ1-5; perhaps TRBD1 is the D gene, with 6 bases matching. CDR3 protein: CATSGYRDEEPQHF. The nucleotides read TGTGCCACCAGCGGTTACAGGGACGAGGAGCCCCAGCATTTT.